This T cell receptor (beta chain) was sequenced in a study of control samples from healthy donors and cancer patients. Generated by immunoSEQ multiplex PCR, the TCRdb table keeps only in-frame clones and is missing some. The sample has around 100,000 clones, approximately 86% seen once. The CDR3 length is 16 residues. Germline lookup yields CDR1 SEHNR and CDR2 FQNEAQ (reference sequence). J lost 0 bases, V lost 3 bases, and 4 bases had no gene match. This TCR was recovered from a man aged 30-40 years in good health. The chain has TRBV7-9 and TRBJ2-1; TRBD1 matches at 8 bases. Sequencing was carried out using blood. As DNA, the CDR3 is TGTGCCAGCAGCTTCCGGGACAGGAGCTCCTACAATGAGCAGTTCTTC. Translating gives CASSFRDRSSYNEQFF.